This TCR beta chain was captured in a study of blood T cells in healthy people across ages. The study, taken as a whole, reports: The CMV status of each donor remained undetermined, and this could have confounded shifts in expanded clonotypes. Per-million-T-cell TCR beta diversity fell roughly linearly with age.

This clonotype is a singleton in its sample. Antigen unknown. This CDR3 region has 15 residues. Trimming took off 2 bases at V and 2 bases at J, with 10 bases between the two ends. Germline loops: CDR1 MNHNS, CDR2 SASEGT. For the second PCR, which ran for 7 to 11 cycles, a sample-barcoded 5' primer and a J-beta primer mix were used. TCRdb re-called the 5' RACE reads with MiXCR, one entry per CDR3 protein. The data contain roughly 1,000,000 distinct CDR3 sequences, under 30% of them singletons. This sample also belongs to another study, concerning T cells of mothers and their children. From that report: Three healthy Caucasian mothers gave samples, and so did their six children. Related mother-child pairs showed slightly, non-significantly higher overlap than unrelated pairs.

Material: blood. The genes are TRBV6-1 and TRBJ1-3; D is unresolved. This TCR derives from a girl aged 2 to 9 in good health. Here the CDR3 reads CASSEYSSPGNTIYF. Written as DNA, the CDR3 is TGTGCCAGCAGTGAATACTCAAGTCCTGGAAACACCATATATTTT.